These 9 T cell receptor beta chains were sequenced from one sample in a study of CD8 T cells in ankylosing spondylitis. TCRdb used MiXCR to reprocess the 5' RACE reads, holding one entry per CDR3 protein. The sample yields some 100,000 distinct CDR3 sequences, roughly 8.8% seen once. What these receptors recognize is not known. General observations from the study: Blood from ankylosing spondylitis patients appeared to carry a characteristic eight-variant TCR beta motif.

The sample comprised blood, either unsorted or a sorted T cell fraction (not recorded which). These receptors were taken from a male donor with ankylosing spondylitis.

This clonotype was detected ten times or more. This chain's CDR3 is CSVEATRDRGLNEQFF. The DNA of the CDR3 is TGCAGCGTTGAAGCCACCCGGGACAGGGGTTTGAATGAGCAGTTCTTC. The chain joins TRBV29-1 to TRBJ2-1; 10 positions agree with TRBD1. Looked up from germline, CDR1 is SQVTM and CDR2 is ANQGSEA. This CDR3 has 16 amino acids. Germline trimming cut 1 base from V and 7 bases from J; bases unmatched to any gene: 10.

This clonotype was seen repeatedly, ten times or more. The chain joins TRBV6-2 or TRBV6-3 to TRBJ2-1, with 8 bases that match TRBD1. From germline, CDR1 is MNHEY and CDR2 SVGEGT. Trimming cost V 4 bases and J 4 bases; bases outside gene matches: 3. CDR3 length equals 14 residues. CDR3 sequence reads: CASSSGGDYNEQFF. The CDR3 DNA reads TGTGCCAGCAGTTCAGGGGGCGATTACAATGAGCAGTTCTTC.

The J gene is TRBJ2-1, the V gene TRBV2, with a possible D match to TRBD2 (6 bases). The V end was cut by 6 bases, the J end by 5 bases, with 17 bases between. CDR3 length: 15 amino acids. From germline, CDR1 is SNHLY and CDR2 FYNNEI. CDR3: CASSRDSSPNNEQFF. The CDR3, as DNA: TGTGCCAGCAGCCGGGACTCAAGCCCCAACAATGAGCAGTTCTTC.

The chain uses TRBV7-7 and TRBJ1-3, with D maybe TRBD1 (6 bases). CDR3 length equals 16 residues. V dropped 6 bases and J dropped 7 bases, with 22 bases sitting between them. The germline CDR1 and CDR2 sequences are SSHAT and FNYEAQ (reference sequence). CDR3 amino acids: CASSPGVDSPRNTIYF. Written as DNA, the CDR3 is TGTGCCAGCAGTCCGGGCGTGGACAGCCCTAGGAACACCATATATTTT. The entire variable domain, with the rest obtained from reference TRBV7-7 and TRBJ1-3, is as follows: GAGVSQSPRYKVTKRGQDVTLRCDPISSHATLYWYQQALGQGPEFLTYFNYEAQPDKSGLPSDRFSAERPEGSISTLTIQRTEQRDSAMYRCASSPGVDSPRNTIYFGEGSWLTVV.

This clonotype was observed at least ten times. The CDR3 protein is CASSPSSGETQYF. The CDR3 coding sequence is TGTGCCAGCAGCCCGTCTAGCGGGGAGACCCAGTACTTC. This chain connects TRBV7-9 to TRBJ2-5; 8 positions match TRBD2. The CDR3 sequence is 13 residues long. Germline lookup yields CDR1 SEHNR and CDR2 FQNEAQ (reference sequence). The trim removed 5 bases at V and 5 bases at J, leaving 4 bases unmatched.

This clonotype was counted at least ten times. V usage is TRBV29-1 and J usage is TRBJ2-2; D is uncertain. Germline loops: CDR1 SQVTM, CDR2 ANQGSEA. There are 12 residues in the CDR3. V shed 1 base and J shed 4 bases, with 4 bases lying between them. The CDR3 loop is CSVEGLTGELFF. CDR3 nucleotide sequence: TGCAGCGTTGAAGGTCTCACCGGGGAGCTGTTTTTT.

The chain joins TRBV24-1 to TRBJ2-1; 7 positions match TRBD1. Germline V gene data show CDR1 as KGHDR and CDR2 as SFDVKD. The CDR3 is made up of 17 amino acids. Trimming at V came to 5 bases and at J to 0 bases, leaving 9 bases not matched to a gene. Written as DNA, the CDR3 is TGTGCCACCAGTGGGAGACAGGGTATGGGCTCCTACAATGAGCAGTTCTTC. Translated: CATSGRQGMGSYNEQFF.

There are many counts of this clonotype. The chain has TRBV4-1 and TRBJ2-7, with D perhaps being TRBD1 or TRBD2 (5 bases each). Germline V gene sequence: CDR1 MGHRA, CDR2 YSYEKL. The CDR3 runs 16 residues. V was trimmed by 0 bases and J by 3 bases, leaving 15 bases between them. The CDR3 region has the DNA TGCGCCAGCAGCCAAGATATTCAGGGAGAGGTCTACGAGCAGTACGTC. This gives the protein CASSQDIQGEVYEQYV.

This clonotype was counted between two and nine times. This chain links TRBV2 with TRBJ1-6; no clear D gene. The V gene lost 5 bases and the J gene lost 3 bases, with 11 bases spanning the gap. The CDR3 consists of 15 residues. Germline lookup yields CDR1 SNHLY and CDR2 FYNNEI. The CDR3 reads CASSPNRHYNSPLHF. The CDR3 DNA reads as TGTGCCAGCAGTCCCAACCGACACTATAATTCACCCCTCCACTTT.